These 24 T cell receptor beta chains came from one sample sequenced in a study of CD8+CD57+ T cells in acquired aplastic anemia. Genomic DNA served as template for TCR beta VDJ and CDR3 profiling. TCRdb independently ran MiXCR on the reads; one entry per CDR3 protein. The sample yields hundreds of thousands of distinct CDR3 sequences, around 32% seen once. Previously, flow cytometry had revealed CD8+CD57+ cell expansion in the patients chosen for sequencing. Sequencing was carried out using sorted CD4+, CD8+, or CD8+CD57+ T cells (not recorded which) from PBMCs. These receptors all come from a human donor with aplastic anemia.

This clonotype has more than one count but fewer than ten. Here the CDR3 reads CAIRQGGMNTEAFF. CDR3 coding DNA: TGTGCCATCAGACAGGGAGGGATGAACACTGAAGCTTTCTTT. The chain has TRBV10-3 and TRBJ1-1; D is perhaps TRBD1 (6 bases). Germline V gene data show CDR1 as ENHRY and CDR2 as SYGVKD. V lost 6 bases and J lost 0, with 11 bases in between. The length of the CDR3 is 14 residues.

V is TRBV6-1 and J is TRBJ2-1; 9 bases are a match to TRBD2. The CDR3 sequence is 15 residues long. Germline values: CDR1 MNHNS, CDR2 SASEGT. V gave up 4 bases and J gave up 3 bases; unmatched junction bases: 4. The CDR3 DNA follows: TGTGCCAGCAGTGGCCAAGCGGGAGGCTACAATGAGCAGTTCTTC. Translation gives CASSGQAGGYNEQFF.

This clonotype was observed a handful of times. The CDR3 DNA sequence: TGCAGTGCCAGGATTGGAAGGAGGAATGAAAAACTGTTTTTT. It encodes CSARIGRRNEKLFF. This chain links TRBV20-1 with TRBJ1-4; D uncertain. This CDR3 is built from 14 residues. Germline lookup yields CDR1 DFQATT and CDR2 SNEGSKA (reference sequence). Trimming stripped 6 bases from V and 5 bases from J, with 16 bases between.

This rearrangement joins TRBV2 to TRBJ2-3; no reliable D call. Germline V gene lookup returns CDR1 SNHLY and CDR2 FYNNEI. Trimming pared 6 bases from V and 8 bases from J, leaving 18 bases between. CDR3 length: 14 amino acids. The CDR3 sequence is CASSQQVGRATQYF. Here the CDR3 DNA reads TGTGCCAGCAGCCAACAAGTTGGTAGGGCTACGCAGTATTTT.

This clonotype occurred many times. The chain combines TRBV2 with TRBJ2-7; D is undetermined. CDR1 SNHLY and CDR2 FYNNEI come from the germline V gene. The CDR3 is 14 amino acids. The V end lost 6 bases, the J end lost 1 base, and 13 bases lay between the germline ends. The CDR3 protein is CASRDGRSSYEQYF. CDR3 bases: TGTGCCAGCAGAGACGGACGTAGTTCCTACGAGCAGTACTTC.

This clonotype was seen a few times. A much larger clone lies one base from this, so it may be a read error. The rearrangement uses TRBV7-2 and TRBJ2-7; 8 positions match TRBD2. Looked up from germline, CDR1 is SGHTA and CDR2 is FQGNSA. This CDR3 region has 14 residues. The CDR3 spells CASSRGAGGRPQCF. The CDR3 bases are TGTGCCAGCAGCCGGGGGGCGGGAGGTCGTCCGCAGTGCTTC.

The table lists this clonotype with many counts. CDR3 sequence (DNA): TGCAGCGTTGAAAGAGGTGTTGGGGGGCTGGAGACCCAGTACTTC. Encoded protein: CSVERGVGGLETQYF. This chain links TRBV29-1 with TRBJ2-5; D assignment may be TRBD1 or TRBD2 (6 bases each). Trimming shortened V by 2 bases and J by 5 bases, and 18 bases separated the two germline ends. The germline gives CDR1 SQVTM, CDR2 ANQGSEA. The length of the CDR3 is 15 residues.

The V call is TRBV11-1, the J call TRBJ2-7; possibly TRBD2 for D (6 bases). The V gene lost 5 bases and the J gene lost 0 bases, with 20 bases spanning the gap. Germline assignment: CDR1 SGHAT and CDR2 FQDESV (reference sequence). The CDR3 extends over 17 amino acids. The CDR3 DNA follows: TGTGCCAGCAGCCAGGAGGTGGGAGGCCCTAGCTCCTACGAGCAGTACTTC. Translation gives CASSQEVGGPSSYEQYF.

The J gene is TRBJ1-5, the V gene TRBV29-1, with a tentative D call TRBD1 (6 bases). Germline V gene lookup returns CDR1 SQVTM and CDR2 ANQGSEA. The CDR3 totals 13 residues. V lost 4 bases, J lost 6 bases, and 13 bases lay in between. The CDR3 sequence: CSVASGVGQPQHF. DNA of the CDR3: TGCAGCGTTGCCTCAGGGGTAGGTCAGCCCCAGCATTTT. The full variable domain, completed using reference TRBV29-1 and TRBJ1-5, is SAVISQKPSRDICQRGTSLTIQCQVDSQVTMMFWYRQQPGQSLTLIATANQGSEATYESGFVIDKFPISRPNLTFSTLTVSNMSPEDSSIYLCSVASGVGQPQHFGDGTRLSIL.

This rearrangement joins TRBV6-5 to TRBJ1-1; no reliable D call. This CDR3 comprises 13 residues. Trimming removed 6 bases at V and 4 bases at J, with 12 bases between. The germline gives CDR1 MNHEY, CDR2 SVGAGI. The CDR3 coding sequence is TGTGCCAGCAGGCACGATGGTGGCACTGAAGCTTTCTTT. Amino acid sequence: CASRHDGGTEAFF.

This clonotype appeared many times. The V gene is TRBV2, the J gene TRBJ1-1; maybe TRBD1 (6 bases). This CDR3 spans 15 amino acids. Trimming shortened V by 4 bases and J by 1 base, and 13 bases separated the two germline ends. Germline V gene data show CDR1 as SNHLY and CDR2 as FYNNEI. The CDR3, as DNA: TGTGCCAGCAGTGCGGACAGCCCGAGGAACACTGAAGCTTTCTTT. It encodes CASSADSPRNTEAFF.

The V call is TRBV10-2, the J call TRBJ1-1; 9 bases align to TRBD1. Unmatched junction bases numbered 10, after V lost 8 bases and J lost 3 bases. This CDR3 has 15 amino acids. Germline V gene sequence: CDR1 WSHSY, CDR2 SAAADI. The CDR3 nucleotides read TGCGCCAGCGGGGGGGGACAGGGAGGGTACACTGAAGCTTTCTTT. Encoded protein: CASGGGQGGYTEAFF.

The chain couples TRBV3-1 to TRBJ2-3, with a possible D match to TRBD2 (6 bases). Germline lookup yields CDR1 LGHDT and CDR2 YNNKEL (reference sequence). The V gene lost 0 bases and the J gene lost 0 bases, with 10 bases spanning the gap. CDR3 length: 16 amino acids. The CDR3 DNA is TGTGCCAGCAGCCAAGATCTGCGGGGTAGCACAGATACGCAGTATTTT. Its protein product is CASSQDLRGSTDTQYF.

On this clonotype: With a much larger clone just one base away, this may be a read error. This CDR3 is CASSLGAGGSEQYF. The CDR3 DNA is TGCGCCAGCAGCTTGGGGGCAGGGGGAAGCGAGCAGTACTTC. V gene TRBV5-1 combines with J gene TRBJ2-7; 7 nucleotides agree with TRBD1. V lost 0 bases, J lost 6 bases, and 6 bases stayed unmatched. The CDR3 is 14 residues long. The V gene's germline CDR1 is SGHRS and CDR2 YFSETQ.

This clonotype was seen many times. The chain joins TRBV10-3 to TRBJ2-6; TRBD2 matches 13 bases. Germline values: CDR1 ENHRY, CDR2 SYGVKD. With V trimmed by 6 bases and J by 0 bases, 5 bases remained unmatched. This CDR3 is built from 18 residues. For the CDR3, the DNA is TGTGCCATCAGGAAAGGGACTAGCGGGATCTCTGGGGCCAACGTCCTGACTTTC. As protein: CAIRKGTSGISGANVLTF.

This clonotype was counted a single time. The V call is TRBV7-3, the J call TRBJ2-5, with a tentative D call TRBD2 (5 bases). V lost 11 bases to trimming and J lost 4 bases, with 8 bases between them. The CDR3 runs 10 residues. Germline loops: CDR1 SGHTA, CDR2 FQGTGA. CDR3 sequence: CAGRGETQYF. CDR3 coding DNA: TGTGCCGGCCGGGGAGAGACCCAGTACTTC.

This clonotype was seen only once. This chain joins TRBV7-2 and TRBJ1-3, with D uncertain. Germline V lookup: CDR1 SGHTA, CDR2 FQGNSA. Trimming shortened V by 3 bases and J by 2 bases, and 8 bases separated the two germline ends. This CDR3 region has 14 residues. The CDR3 spells CASSFWGAGNTIYF. CDR3 in DNA: TGTGCCAGCAGCTTTTGGGGTGCTGGAAACACCATATATTTT.

The genes are TRBV9 and TRBJ2-5, with 13 bases lining up with TRBD2. Germline CDR1 is SGDLS and CDR2 is YYNGEE. This CDR3 has 16 residues. Germline trimming cut 3 bases from V and 5 bases from J; bases unmatched to any gene: 7. The CDR3 DNA follows: TGTGCCAGCAGCGCCGGACTAGCGGGGGTCAGGGAGACCCAGTACTTC. Amino acid sequence: CASSAGLAGVRETQYF.

This clonotype was detected a few times. The J gene is TRBJ2-6, the V gene TRBV11-2; 9 bases are a match to TRBD1. The CDR3 totals 18 residues. In germline, CDR1 is SGHAT, CDR2 FQNNGV. After removal of 5 bases from V and 0 bases from J, the junction contained 8 bases not matched to a gene. CDR3 sequence (DNA): TGTGCCAGCAGCGAACGGACAGGGGCAACCTCTGGGGCCAACGTCCTGACTTTC. It encodes CASSERTGATSGANVLTF.

This clonotype came up many times. This chain connects TRBV7-2 to TRBJ1-5; D not resolved. There are 13 residues in the CDR3. Germline values: CDR1 SGHTA, CDR2 FQGNSA. The germline V and J ends were trimmed by 3 bases and 4 bases, with 7 bases remaining between them. CDR3 DNA sequence: TGTGCCAGCAGCTTTGTACAAAATCAGCCCCAGCATTTT. Its protein is CASSFVQNQPQHF.

Details on this clonotype: Being one base from a much bigger clone, this may be a read error. The rearrangement uses TRBV2 and TRBJ1-2; 9 positions agree with TRBD1. Per the germline V gene, CDR1 is SNHLY and CDR2 is FYNNEI. The CDR3 loop spans 16 amino acids. The CDR3 DNA sequence: TGTGCCGGCAGTGAAGCGCGGGACAGGGTATCCTATGGCTACACCTTC. Translating it yields CAGSEARDRVSYGYTF.

This clonotype was seen a handful of times. A much larger clone lies one base from this, so it may be a read error. The CDR3 end shows no conserved phenylalanine or tryptophan, and so a read error is likely. The chain joins TRBV14 to TRBJ1-2; D gene unclear. V gave up 2 bases and J gave up 3 bases, with 7 bases separating them. From germline, CDR1 is SGHDN and CDR2 FVKESK. This CDR3 comprises 13 residues. CDR3 protein: CASSQLRDYGYTL. CDR3 DNA sequence: TGTGCCAGCAGCCAATTAAGGGACTATGGCTACACCCTC.

Many counts were recorded for this clonotype. The rearrangement links TRBV20-1 to TRBJ2-7, with a possible D match to TRBD1 (5 bases). The length of the CDR3 is 12 residues. Trimming stripped 1 base from V and 7 bases from J, with 11 bases between. The germline V gene encodes CDR1 DFQATT and CDR2 SNEGSKA (reference sequence). In nucleotides, the CDR3 is TGCAGTGCTAGAGCAGGGTTGGGGGAGCAGTACTTC. This translates into CSARAGLGEQYF.

This clonotype has only a few counts. As DNA, the CDR3 is TGTGCCAGCAGCTTAGTAGGGATCGGTGGCTACACCTTC. Translating it yields CASSLVGIGGYTF. J is TRBJ1-2 and V is TRBV11-2; unclear D gene. With 1 base removed from V and 7 bases from J, the gap between germline ends came to 10 bases. Germline V gene lookup returns CDR1 SGHAT and CDR2 FQNNGV. CDR3 length equals 13 residues.